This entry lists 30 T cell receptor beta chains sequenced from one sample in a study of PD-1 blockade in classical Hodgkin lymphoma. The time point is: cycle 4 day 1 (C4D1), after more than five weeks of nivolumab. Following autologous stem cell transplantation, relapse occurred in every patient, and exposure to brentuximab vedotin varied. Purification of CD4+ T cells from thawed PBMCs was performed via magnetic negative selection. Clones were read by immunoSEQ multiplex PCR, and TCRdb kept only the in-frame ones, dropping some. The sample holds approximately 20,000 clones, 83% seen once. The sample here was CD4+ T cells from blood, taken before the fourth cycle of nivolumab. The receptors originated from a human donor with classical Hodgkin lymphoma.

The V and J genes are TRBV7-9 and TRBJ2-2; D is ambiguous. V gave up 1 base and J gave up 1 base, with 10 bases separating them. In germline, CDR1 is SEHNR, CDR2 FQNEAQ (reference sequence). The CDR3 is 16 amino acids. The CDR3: CASSLVRPQNTGELFF. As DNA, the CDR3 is TGTGCCAGCAGCTTAGTTCGTCCCCAGAACACCGGGGAGCTGTTTTTT.

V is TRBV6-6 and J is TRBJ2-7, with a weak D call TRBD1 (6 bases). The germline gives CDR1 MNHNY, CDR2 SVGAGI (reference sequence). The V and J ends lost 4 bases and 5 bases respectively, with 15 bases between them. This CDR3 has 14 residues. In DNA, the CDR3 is TGTGCCAGCAGTTCCCCGACAGGTCACCACGAGCAGTACTTC. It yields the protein CASSSPTGHHEQYF.

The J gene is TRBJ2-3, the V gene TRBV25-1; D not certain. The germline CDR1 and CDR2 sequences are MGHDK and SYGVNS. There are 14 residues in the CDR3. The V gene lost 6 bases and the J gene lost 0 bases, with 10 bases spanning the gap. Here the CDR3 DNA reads TGTGCCAGCAGGCGAGAAACTAGCACAGATACGCAGTATTTT. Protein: CASRRETSTDTQYF.

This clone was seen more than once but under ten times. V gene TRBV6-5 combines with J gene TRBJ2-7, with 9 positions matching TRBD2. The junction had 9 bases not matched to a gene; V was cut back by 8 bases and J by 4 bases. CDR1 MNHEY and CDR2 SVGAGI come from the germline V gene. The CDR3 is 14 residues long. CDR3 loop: CASATSGRPYEQYF. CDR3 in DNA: TGTGCCAGCGCAACTAGCGGGCGTCCTTACGAGCAGTACTTC.

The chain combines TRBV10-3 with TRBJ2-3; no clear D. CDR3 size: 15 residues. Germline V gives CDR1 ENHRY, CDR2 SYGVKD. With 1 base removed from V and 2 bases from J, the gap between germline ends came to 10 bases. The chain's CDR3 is CAISEFPSPTDTQYF. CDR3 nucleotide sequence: TGTGCCATCAGTGAGTTTCCTTCCCCCACAGATACGCAGTATTTT.

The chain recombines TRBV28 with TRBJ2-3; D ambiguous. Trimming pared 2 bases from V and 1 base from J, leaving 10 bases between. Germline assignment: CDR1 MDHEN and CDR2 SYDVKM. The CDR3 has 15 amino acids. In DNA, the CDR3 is TGTGCCAGCAGTTTACGCTGGAAGGGCACAGATACGCAGTATTTT. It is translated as CASSLRWKGTDTQYF.

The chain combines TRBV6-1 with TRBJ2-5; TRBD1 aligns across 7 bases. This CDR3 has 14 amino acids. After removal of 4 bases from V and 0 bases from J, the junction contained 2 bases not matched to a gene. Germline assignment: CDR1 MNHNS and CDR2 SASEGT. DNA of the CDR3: TGTGCCAGCAGTGCGGGACAGAACCAAGAGACCCAGTACTTC. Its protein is CASSAGQNQETQYF.

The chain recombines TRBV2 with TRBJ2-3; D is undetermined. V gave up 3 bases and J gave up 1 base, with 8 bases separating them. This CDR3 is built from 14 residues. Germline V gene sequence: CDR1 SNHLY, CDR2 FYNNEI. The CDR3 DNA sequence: TGTGCCAGCAGTGATCAGCTGGGCACAGATACGCAGTATTTT. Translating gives CASSDQLGTDTQYF.

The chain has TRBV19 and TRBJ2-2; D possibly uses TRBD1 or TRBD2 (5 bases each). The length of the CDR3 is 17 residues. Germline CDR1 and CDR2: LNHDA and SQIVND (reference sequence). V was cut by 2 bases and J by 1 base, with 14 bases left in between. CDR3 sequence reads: CASSIIFGTVNTGELFF. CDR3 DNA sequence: TGTGCCAGTAGTATAATTTTTGGGACGGTGAACACCGGGGAGCTGTTTTTT.

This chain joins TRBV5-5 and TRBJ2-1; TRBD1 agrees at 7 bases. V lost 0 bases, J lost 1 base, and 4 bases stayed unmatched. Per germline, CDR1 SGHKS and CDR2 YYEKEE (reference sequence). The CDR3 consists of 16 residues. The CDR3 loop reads CASSLGTGLSYNEQFF. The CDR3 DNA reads TGTGCCAGCAGCTTGGGGACAGGTCTATCCTACAATGAGCAGTTCTTC.

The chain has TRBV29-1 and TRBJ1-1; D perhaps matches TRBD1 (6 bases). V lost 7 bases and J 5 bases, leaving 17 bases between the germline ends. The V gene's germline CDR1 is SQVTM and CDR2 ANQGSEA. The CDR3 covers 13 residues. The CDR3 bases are TGCAGCGGCCAAACAGGGTTTCGGACTGAAGCTTTCTTT. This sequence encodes CSGQTGFRTEAFF.

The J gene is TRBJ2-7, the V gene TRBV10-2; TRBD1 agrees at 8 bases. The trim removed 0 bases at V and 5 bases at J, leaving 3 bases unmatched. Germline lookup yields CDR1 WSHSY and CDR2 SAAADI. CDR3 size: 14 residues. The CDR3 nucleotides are TGCGCCAGCAGTGAGTCGCACAGGGGGAACGAGCAGTACTTC. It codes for CASSESHRGNEQYF.

CDR3 in amino acids: CASRDKTGGNTEAFF. The CDR3 coding sequence is TGTGCCAGTCGAGACAAAACAGGGGGTAACACTGAAGCTTTCTTT. This rearrangement joins TRBV5-8 to TRBJ1-1, with 8 bases fitting TRBD1. Germline CDR1 SGHTS, CDR2 YDEGEE. V dropped 8 bases and J dropped 2; count of bases not matched to a gene: 11. The CDR3 length is 15 residues.

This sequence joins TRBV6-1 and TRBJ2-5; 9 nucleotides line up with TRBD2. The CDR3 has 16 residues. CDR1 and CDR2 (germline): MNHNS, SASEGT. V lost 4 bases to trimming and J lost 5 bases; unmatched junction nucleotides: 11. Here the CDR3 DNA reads TGTGCCAGCAGTGCTGGGGGACTAGCTCGTCTGGAGACCCAGTACTTC. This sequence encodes CASSAGGLARLETQYF.

The CDR3 is CASSRAGGVGDNEQFF. The CDR3 DNA reads as TGTGCCAGCAGCCGAGCCGGGGGAGTAGGTGACAATGAGCAGTTCTTC. The J gene is TRBJ2-1, the V gene TRBV27, with a tentative D call TRBD2 (6 bases). The CDR3 length is 16 residues. The germline V gene has CDR1 MNHEY and CDR2 SMNVEV (reference sequence). The ends were cut back, 6 bases at V and 5 bases at J, with 20 bases in the middle.

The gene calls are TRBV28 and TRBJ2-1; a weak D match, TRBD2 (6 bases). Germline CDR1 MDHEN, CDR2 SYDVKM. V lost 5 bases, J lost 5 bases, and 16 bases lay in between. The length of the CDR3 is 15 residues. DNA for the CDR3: TGTGCCAGCAGTCCCCGCGGGACGGGAGACAATGAGCAGTTCTTC. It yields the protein CASSPRGTGDNEQFF.

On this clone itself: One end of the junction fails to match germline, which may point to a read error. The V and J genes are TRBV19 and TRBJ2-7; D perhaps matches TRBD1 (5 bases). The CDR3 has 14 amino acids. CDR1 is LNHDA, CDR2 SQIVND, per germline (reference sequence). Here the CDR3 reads CASSIEYRSSEQYF. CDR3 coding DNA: TGTGCCAGTAGTATAGAGTACAGGTCCTCCGAGCAGTACTTC.

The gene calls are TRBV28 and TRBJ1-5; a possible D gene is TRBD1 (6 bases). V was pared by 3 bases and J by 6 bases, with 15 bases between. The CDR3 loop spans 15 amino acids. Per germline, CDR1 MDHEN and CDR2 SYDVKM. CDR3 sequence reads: CASSFPYREGQPQHF. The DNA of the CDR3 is TGTGCCAGCAGTTTCCCCTACAGGGAGGGTCAGCCCCAGCATTTT.

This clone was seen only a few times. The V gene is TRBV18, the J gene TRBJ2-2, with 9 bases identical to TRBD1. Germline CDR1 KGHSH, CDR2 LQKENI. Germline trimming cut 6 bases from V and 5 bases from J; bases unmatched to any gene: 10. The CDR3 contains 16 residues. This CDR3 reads CASSLTGTGKTGELFF. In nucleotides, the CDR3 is TGTGCCAGCTCGCTTACCGGGACAGGGAAGACCGGGGAGCTGTTTTTT.

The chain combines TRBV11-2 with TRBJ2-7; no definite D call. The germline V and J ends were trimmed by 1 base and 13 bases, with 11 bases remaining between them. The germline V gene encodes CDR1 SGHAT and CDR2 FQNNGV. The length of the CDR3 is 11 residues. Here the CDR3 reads CASSLVGMQYF. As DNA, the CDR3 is TGTGCCAGCAGCTTAGTTGGGATGCAATACTTC.

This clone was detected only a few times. The CDR3 DNA reads as TGTGCCAGCAGCTTAGGGACGGGTCCCAATCAGCCCCAGCATTTT. It codes for CASSLGTGPNQPQHF. The rearrangement joins TRBV11-2 to TRBJ1-5, with D uncertain. The V gene's germline CDR1 is SGHAT and CDR2 FQNNGV. The CDR3 sequence is 15 residues long. The germline V and J ends were trimmed by 1 base and 3 bases, with 10 bases remaining between them.

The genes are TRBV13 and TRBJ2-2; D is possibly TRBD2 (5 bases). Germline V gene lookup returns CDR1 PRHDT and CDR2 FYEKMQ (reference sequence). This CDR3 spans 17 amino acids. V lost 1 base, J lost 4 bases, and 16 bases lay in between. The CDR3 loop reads CASSLVKYSGGTGELFF. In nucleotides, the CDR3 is TGTGCCAGCAGCTTAGTAAAGTATTCTGGAGGCACCGGGGAGCTGTTTTTT.

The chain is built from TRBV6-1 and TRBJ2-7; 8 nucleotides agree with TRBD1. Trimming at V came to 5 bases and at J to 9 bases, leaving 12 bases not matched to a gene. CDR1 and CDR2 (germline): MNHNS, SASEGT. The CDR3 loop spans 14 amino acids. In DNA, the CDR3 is TGTGCCAGCAGTCCTCCGGGACAGGAATCCCGGCAGTACTTC. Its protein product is CASSPPGQESRQYF.

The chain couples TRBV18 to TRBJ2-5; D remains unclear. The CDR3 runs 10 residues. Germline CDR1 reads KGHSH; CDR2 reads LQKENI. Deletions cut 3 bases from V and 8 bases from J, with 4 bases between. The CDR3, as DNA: TGTGCCAGCTCACCCGGCACCCAGTACTTC. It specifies CASSPGTQYF.

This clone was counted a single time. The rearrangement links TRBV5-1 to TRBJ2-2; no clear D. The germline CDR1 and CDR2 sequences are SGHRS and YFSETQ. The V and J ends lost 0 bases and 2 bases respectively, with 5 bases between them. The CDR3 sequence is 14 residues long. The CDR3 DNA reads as TGCGCCAGCAGCTTGGACCCCAACACCGGGGAGCTGTTTTTT. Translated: CASSLDPNTGELFF.

This chain's CDR3 is CAIRLHSGNTIYF. CDR3 sequence (DNA): TGCGCCATCAGACTGCACTCTGGAAACACCATATATTTT. The chain carries TRBV5-1 and TRBJ1-3; D is uncertain. The CDR3 has 13 amino acids. Between the trimmed V and J ends, which lost 9 bases and 0 bases, there was a span of 10 bases. Germline values: CDR1 SGHRS, CDR2 YFSETQ.

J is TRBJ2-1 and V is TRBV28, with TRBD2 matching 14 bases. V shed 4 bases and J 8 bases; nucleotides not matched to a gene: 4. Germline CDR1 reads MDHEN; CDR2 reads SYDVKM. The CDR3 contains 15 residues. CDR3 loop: CASSSGTSGRDEQFF. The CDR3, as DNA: TGTGCCAGCAGTTCCGGGACTAGCGGGAGAGATGAGCAGTTCTTC. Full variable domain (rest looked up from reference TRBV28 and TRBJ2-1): DVKVTQSSRYLVKRTGEKVFLECVQDMDHENMFWYRQDPGLGLRLIYFSYDVKMKEKGDIPEGYSVSREKKERFSLILESASTNQTSMYLCASSSGTSGRDEQFFGPGTRLTVL.

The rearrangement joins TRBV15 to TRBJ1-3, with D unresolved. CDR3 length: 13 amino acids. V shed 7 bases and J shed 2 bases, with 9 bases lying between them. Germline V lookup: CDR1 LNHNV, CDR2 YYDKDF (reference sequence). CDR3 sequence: CATTKQTGNTIYF. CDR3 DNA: TGTGCCACCACCAAGCAAACTGGAAACACCATATATTTT. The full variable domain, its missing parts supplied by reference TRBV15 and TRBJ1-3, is DAMVIQNPRYQVTQFGKPVTLSCSQTLNHNVMYWYQQKSSQAPKLLFHYYDKDFNNEADTPDNFQSRRPNTSFCFLDIRSPGLGDTAMYLCATTKQTGNTIYFGEGSWLTVV.

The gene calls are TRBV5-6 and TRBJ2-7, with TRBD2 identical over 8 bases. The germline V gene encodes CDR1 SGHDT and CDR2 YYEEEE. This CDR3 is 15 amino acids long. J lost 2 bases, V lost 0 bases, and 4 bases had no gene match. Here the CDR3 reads CASSLVGRAAYEQYF. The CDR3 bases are TGTGCCAGCAGCTTGGTCGGGAGGGCCGCCTACGAGCAGTACTTC.

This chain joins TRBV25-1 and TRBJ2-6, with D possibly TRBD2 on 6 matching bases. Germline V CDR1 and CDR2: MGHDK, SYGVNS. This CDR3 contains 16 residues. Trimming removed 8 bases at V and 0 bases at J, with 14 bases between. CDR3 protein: CASPGTDSSGANVLTF. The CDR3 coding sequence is TGTGCCAGCCCCGGGACTGATAGCTCTGGGGCCAACGTCCTGACTTTC.